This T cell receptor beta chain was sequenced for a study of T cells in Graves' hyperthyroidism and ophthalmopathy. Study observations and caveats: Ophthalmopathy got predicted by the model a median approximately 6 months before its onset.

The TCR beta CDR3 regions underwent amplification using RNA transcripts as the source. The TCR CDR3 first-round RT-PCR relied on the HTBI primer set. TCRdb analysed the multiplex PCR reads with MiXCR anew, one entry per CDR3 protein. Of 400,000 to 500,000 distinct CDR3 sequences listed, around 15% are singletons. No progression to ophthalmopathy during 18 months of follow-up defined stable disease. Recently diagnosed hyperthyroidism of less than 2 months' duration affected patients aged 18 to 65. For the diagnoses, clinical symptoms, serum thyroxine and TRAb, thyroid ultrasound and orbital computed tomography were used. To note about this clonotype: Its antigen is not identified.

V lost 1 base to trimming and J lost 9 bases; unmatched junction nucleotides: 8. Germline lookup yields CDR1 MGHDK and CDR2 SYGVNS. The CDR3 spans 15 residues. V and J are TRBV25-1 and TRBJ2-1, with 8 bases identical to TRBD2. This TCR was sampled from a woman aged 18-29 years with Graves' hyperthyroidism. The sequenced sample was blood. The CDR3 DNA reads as TGTGCCAGCAGTGAATTGTTTAGCGGGAATGTTGAGCAGTTCTTC. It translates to CASSELFSGNVEQFF.